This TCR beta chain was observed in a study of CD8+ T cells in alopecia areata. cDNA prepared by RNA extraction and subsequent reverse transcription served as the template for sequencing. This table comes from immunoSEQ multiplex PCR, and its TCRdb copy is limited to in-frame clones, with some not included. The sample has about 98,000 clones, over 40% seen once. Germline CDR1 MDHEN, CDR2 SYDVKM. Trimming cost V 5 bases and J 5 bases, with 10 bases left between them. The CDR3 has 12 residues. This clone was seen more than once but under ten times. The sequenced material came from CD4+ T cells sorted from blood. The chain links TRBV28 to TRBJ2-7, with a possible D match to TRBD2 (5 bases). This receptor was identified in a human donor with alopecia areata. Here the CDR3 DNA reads TGTGCCAGCAGTGCCGGGATCCACGAGCAGTACTTC. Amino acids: CASSAGIHEQYF.